This T cell receptor beta chain was sequenced during a study of monozygotic twins with inflammatory bowel disease. The CDR3 length is 15 residues. Germline CDR1 is SNHLY and CDR2 is FYNNEI. TCRdb re-called the 5' RACE reads, yielding one record per CDR3 amino acid sequence without DNA. Recorded for this sample: 160,000 or so distinct CDR3 sequences. Findings of the study overall: Repertoire similarity did not separate concordant from discordant twins, possibly from limited power. Especially with disease activity, IBD patients shared fewer clonotypes with others than healthy twins did.

As to this clonotype: The target antigen is unknown.

Sequencing was done on a sample of blood. The TCR was taken from a human donor with ulcerative colitis or Crohn's disease, or a healthy co-twin of an affected twin (not recorded which). The chain carries TRBV2 and TRBJ2-2; TCRdb names TRBD2, which stays unverified in the absence of DNA. CDR3 region: CASCSGRGTPGELFF.